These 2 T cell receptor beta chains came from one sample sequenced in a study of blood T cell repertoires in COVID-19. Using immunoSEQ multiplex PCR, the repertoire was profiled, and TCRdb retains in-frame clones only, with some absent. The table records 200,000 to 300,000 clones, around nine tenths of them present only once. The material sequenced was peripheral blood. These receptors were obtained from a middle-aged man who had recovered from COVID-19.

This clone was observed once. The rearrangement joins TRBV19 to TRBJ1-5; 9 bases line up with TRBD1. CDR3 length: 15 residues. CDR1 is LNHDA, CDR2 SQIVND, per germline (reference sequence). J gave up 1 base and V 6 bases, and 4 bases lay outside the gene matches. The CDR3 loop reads CASSGTGWSNQPQHF. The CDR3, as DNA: TGTGCCAGTAGCGGGACAGGGTGGAGCAATCAGCCCCAGCATTTT.

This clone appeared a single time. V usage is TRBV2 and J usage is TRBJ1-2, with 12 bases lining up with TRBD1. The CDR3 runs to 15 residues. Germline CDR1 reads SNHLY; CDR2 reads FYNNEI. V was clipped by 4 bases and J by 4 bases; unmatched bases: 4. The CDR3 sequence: CASSGDRGLIYGYTF. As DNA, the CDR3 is TGTGCCAGCAGTGGGGACAGGGGGCTCATCTATGGCTACACCTTC. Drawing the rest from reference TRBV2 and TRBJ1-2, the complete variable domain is EPEVTQTPSHQVTQMGQEVILRCVPISNHLYFYWYRQILGQKVEFLVSFYNNEISEKSEIFDDQFSVERPDGSNFTLKIRSTKLEDSAMYFCASSGDRGLIYGYTFGSGTRLTVV.